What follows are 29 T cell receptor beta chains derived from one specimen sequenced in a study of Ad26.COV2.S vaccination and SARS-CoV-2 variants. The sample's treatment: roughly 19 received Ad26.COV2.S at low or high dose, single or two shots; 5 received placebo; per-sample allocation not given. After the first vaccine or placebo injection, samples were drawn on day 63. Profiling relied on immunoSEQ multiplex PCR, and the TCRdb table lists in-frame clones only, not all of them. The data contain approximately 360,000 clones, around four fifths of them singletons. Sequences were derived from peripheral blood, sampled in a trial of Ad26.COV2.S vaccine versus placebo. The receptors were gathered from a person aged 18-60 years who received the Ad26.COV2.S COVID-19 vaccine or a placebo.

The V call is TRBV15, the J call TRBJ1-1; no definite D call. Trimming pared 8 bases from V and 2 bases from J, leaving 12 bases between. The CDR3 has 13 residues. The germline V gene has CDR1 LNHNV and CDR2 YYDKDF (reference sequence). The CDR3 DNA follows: TGTGCCACCTCTCGGAGGGTAAACACTGAAGCTTTCTTT. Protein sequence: CATSRRVNTEAFF.

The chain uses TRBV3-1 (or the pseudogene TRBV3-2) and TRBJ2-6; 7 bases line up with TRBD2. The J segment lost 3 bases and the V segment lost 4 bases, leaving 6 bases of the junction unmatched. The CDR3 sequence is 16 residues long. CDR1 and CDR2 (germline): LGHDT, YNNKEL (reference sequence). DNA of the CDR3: TGTGCCAGCAGCCGAAGGGAGGGTAGTGGGGCCAACGTCCTGACTTTC. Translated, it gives CASSRREGSGANVLTF.

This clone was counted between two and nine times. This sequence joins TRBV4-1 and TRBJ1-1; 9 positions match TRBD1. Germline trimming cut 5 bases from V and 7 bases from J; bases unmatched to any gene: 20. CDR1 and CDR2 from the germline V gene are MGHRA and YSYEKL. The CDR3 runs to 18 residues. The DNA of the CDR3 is TGCGCCAGCAGCGGGGGGACAGGGATGGATCTAGGGCGAGGTGAAGCTTTCTTT. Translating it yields CASSGGTGMDLGRGEAFF.

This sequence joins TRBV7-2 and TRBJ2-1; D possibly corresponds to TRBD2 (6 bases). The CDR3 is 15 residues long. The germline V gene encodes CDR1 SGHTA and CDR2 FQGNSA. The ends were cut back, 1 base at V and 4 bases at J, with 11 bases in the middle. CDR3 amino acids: CASSLGGTQYNEQFF. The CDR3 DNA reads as TGTGCCAGCAGCTTAGGGGGGACTCAATACAATGAGCAGTTCTTC.

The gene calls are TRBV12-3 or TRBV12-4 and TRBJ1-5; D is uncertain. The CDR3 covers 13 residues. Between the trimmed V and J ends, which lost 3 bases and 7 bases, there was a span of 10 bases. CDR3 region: CASSLIEEQPQHF. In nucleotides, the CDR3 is TGTGCCAGCAGTTTGATCGAGGAACAGCCCCAGCATTTT.

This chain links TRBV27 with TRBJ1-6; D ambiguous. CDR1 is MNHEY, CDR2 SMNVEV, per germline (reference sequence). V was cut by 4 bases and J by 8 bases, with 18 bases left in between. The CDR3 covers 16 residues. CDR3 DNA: TGTGCCAGCAGTTGGACGGGTGGGCTTTTGTATTCACCCCTCCACTTT. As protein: CASSWTGGLLYSPLHF.

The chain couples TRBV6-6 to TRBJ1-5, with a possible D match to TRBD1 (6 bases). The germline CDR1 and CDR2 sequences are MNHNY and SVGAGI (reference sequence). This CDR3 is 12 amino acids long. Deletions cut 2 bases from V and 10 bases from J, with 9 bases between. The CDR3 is CASSYRGSPQHF. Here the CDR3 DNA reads TGTGCCAGCAGTTACAGGGGGAGCCCCCAGCATTTT.

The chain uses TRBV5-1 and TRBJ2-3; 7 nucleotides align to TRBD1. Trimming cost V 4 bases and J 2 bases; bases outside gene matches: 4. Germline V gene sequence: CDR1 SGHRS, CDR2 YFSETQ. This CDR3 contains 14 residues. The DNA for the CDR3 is TGCGCCAGCAGCATGGGACAGAACACAGATACGCAGTATTTT. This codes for CASSMGQNTDTQYF.

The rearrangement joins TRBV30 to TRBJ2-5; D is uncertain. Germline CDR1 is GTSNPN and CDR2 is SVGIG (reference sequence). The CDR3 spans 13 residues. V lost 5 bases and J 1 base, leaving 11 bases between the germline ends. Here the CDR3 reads CAWGYGAQETQYF. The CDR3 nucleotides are TGTGCCTGGGGGTACGGAGCCCAAGAGACCCAGTACTTC.

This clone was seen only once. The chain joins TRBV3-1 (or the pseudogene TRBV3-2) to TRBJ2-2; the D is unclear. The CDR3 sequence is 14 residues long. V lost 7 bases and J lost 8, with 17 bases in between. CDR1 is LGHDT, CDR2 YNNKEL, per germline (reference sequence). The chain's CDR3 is CASTITTTRGELFF. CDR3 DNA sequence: TGTGCCAGCACCATAACCACGACTCGGGGGGAGCTGTTTTTT.

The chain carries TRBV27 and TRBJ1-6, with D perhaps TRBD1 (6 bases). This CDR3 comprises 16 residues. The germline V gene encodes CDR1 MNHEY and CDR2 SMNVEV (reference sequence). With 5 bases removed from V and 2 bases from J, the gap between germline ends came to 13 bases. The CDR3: CASSDSGETYNSPLHF. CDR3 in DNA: TGTGCCAGCAGTGATTCAGGGGAGACCTATAATTCACCCCTCCACTTT.

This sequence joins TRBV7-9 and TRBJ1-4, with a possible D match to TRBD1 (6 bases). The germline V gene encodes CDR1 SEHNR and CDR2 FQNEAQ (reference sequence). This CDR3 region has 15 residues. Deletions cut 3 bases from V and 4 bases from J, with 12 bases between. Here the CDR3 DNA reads TGTGCCAGCAGCTTGACAGGAGGGGTTAATGAAAAACTGTTTTTT. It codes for CASSLTGGVNEKLFF.

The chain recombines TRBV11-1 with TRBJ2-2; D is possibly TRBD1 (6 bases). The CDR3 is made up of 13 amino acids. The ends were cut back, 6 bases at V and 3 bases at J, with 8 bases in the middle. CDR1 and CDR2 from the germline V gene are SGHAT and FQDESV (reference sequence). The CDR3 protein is CASRDSYTGELFF. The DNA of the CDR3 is TGTGCCAGCAGGGACAGTTACACCGGGGAGCTGTTTTTT.

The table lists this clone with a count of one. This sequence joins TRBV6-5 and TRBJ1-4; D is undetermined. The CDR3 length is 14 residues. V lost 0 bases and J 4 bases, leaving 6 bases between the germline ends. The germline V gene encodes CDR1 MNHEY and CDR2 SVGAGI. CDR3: CASSYSTGNEKLFF. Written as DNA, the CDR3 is TGTGCCAGCAGTTACTCGACGGGTAATGAAAAACTGTTTTTT.

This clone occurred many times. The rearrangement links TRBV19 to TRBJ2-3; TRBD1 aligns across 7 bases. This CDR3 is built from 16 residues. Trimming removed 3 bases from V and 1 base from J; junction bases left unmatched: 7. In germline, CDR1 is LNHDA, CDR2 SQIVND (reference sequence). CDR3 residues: CASSIGQVQGTDTQYF. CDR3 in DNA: TGTGCCAGTAGTATCGGACAGGTACAGGGCACAGATACGCAGTATTTT.

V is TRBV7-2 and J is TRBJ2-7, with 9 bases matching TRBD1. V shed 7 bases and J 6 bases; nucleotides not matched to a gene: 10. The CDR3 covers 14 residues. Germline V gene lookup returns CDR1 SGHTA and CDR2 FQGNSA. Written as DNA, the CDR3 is TGTGCCAGCAACCTCGGACAGGGGATCGGCGAGCAGTACTTC. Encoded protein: CASNLGQGIGEQYF. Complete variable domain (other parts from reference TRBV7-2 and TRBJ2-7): GAGVSQSPSNKVTEKGKDVELRCDPISGHTALYWYRQSLGQGLEFLIYFQGNSAPDKSGLPSDRFSAERTGGSVSTLTIQRTQQEDSAVYLCASNLGQGIGEQYFGPGTRLTVT.

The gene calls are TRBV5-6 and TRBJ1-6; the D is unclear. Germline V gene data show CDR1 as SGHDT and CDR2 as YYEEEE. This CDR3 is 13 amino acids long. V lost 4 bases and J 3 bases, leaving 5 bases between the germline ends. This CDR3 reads CASSPVYNSPLHF. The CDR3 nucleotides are TGTGCCAGCAGCCCGGTCTATAATTCACCCCTCCACTTT.

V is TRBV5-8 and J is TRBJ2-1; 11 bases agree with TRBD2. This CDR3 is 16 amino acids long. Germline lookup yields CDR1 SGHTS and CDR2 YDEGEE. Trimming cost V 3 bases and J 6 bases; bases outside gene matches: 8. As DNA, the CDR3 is TGTGCCAGCAGCTCCCTTAGCGGGGGGGCTGGCAATGAGCAGTTCTTC. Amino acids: CASSSLSGGAGNEQFF.

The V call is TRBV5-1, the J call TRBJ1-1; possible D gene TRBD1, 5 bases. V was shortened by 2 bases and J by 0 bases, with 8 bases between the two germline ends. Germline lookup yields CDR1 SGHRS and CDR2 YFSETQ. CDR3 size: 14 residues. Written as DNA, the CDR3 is TGCGCCAGCAGCTTAGAGGGGCTGAACACTGAAGCTTTCTTT. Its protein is CASSLEGLNTEAFF.

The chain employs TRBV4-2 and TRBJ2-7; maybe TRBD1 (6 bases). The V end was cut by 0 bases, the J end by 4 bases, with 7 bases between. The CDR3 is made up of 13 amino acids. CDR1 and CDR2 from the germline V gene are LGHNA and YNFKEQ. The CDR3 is CASSQEDSYEQYF. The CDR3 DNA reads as TGTGCCAGCAGCCAAGAGGACAGTTACGAGCAGTACTTC.

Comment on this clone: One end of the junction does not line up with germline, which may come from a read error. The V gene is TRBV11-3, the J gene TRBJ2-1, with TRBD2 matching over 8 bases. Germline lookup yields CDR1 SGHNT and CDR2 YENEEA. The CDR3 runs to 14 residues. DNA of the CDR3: TGTGCCAGCAGCCCCCGGACTAGCTACTATGAGCAGTTCTTC. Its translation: CASSPRTSYYEQFF.

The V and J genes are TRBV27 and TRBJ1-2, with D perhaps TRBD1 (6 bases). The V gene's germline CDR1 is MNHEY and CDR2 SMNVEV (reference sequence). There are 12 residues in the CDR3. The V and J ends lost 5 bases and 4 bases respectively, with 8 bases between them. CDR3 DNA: TGTGCCAGCAGTGAAGGGGGCTATGGCTACACCTTC. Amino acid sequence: CASSEGGYGYTF.

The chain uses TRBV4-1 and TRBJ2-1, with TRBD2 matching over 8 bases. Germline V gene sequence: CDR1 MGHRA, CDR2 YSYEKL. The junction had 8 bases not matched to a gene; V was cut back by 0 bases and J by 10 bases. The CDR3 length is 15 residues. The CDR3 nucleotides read TGCGCCAGCAGCCAAGACCTAACGGGAGGGAGGGAGCAGTTCTTC. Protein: CASSQDLTGGREQFF.

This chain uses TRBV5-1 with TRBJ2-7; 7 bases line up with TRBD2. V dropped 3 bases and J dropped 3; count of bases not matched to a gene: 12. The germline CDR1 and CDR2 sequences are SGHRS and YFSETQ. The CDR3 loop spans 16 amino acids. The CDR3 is CASSWGGAEGIYEQYF. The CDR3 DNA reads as TGCGCCAGCAGCTGGGGAGGGGCGGAGGGGATCTACGAGCAGTACTTC.

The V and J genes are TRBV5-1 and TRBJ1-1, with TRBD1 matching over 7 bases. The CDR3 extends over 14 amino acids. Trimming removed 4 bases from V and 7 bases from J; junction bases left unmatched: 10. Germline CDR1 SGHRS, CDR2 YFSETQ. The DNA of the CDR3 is TGCGCCAGCAGCCAGAGGGACAGAAAAGGTGAAGCTTTCTTT. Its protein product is CASSQRDRKGEAFF.

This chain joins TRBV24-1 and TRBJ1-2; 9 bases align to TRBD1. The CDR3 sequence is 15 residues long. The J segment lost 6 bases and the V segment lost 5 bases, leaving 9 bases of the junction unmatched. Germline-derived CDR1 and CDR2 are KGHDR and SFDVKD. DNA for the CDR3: TGTGCCACCAGTGGACGATGGGGACAGGGTGATGGCTACACCTTC. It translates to CATSGRWGQGDGYTF.

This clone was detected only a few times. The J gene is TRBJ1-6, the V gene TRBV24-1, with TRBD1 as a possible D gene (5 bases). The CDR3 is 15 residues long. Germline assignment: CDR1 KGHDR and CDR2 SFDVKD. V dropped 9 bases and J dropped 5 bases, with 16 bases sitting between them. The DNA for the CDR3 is TGTGCCACCCTAGGGGCAGGGTCTAATAATTCACCCCTCCACTTT. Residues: CATLGAGSNNSPLHF.

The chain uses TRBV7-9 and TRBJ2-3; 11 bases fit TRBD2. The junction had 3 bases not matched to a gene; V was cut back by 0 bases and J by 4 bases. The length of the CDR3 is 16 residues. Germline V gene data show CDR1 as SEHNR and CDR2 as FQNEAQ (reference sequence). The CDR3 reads CASSLASSGRSDTQYF. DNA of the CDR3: TGTGCCAGCAGCTTAGCGTCTAGCGGGAGGTCAGATACGCAGTATTTT.

CDR3 DNA sequence: TGTGCCAGCAGTTTATTTACAGGGGGAAGGGATGGCTACACCTTC. Amino acid sequence: CASSLFTGGRDGYTF. The chain links TRBV27 to TRBJ1-2; 8 bases match TRBD1. The CDR3 sequence is 15 residues long. Germline CDR1 and CDR2: MNHEY and SMNVEV (reference sequence). V shed 1 base, J shed 6 bases, and the junction held 7 bases outside the gene matches.